Below are 27 T cell receptor beta chains sequenced from a single sample in a study of blood T cell repertoires in COVID-19. TCRdb's table, derived via immunoSEQ multiplex PCR, lists solely in-frame clones and lacks some. Here the sample spans about 130,000 clones, about 92% being singletons. Sequencing was performed on peripheral blood. These receptors came from a man aged 55 to 70 with COVID-19, enrolled during active disease.

This chain's CDR3 is CASSQEGSQPQHF. In nucleotides, the CDR3 is TGTGCCAGCAGCCAAGAAGGGAGTCAGCCCCAGCATTTT. J is TRBJ1-5 and V is TRBV3-1 (or the pseudogene TRBV3-2); unclear D gene. Trimming pared 0 bases from V and 6 bases from J, leaving 6 bases between. Per the germline V gene, CDR1 is LGHDT and CDR2 is YNNKEL (reference sequence). CDR3 length: 13 amino acids.

The V and J genes are TRBV3-1 (or the pseudogene TRBV3-2) and TRBJ2-5, with a weak D call TRBD2 (6 bases). Trimming left V 8 bases short and J 3 bases short, with 16 bases between. Germline assignment: CDR1 LGHDT and CDR2 YNNKEL (reference sequence). This CDR3 comprises 14 residues. The CDR3: CASHFGTLKETQYF. CDR3 in DNA: TGTGCCAGCCATTTTGGGACTCTAAAAGAGACCCAGTACTTC.

The chain employs TRBV5-1 and TRBJ2-5; 7 nucleotides match TRBD1. Germline V lookup: CDR1 SGHRS, CDR2 YFSETQ. Trimming took 2 bases from V and 4 from J; bases not matched to a gene: 5. The CDR3 spans 14 residues. The CDR3 spells CASSLGGNAETQYF. In DNA form, the CDR3 reads TGCGCCAGCAGCTTAGGGGGCAACGCAGAGACCCAGTACTTC.

This chain links TRBV9 with TRBJ2-2, with 10 bases matching TRBD1. The CDR3 runs to 18 residues. The V segment lost 4 bases and the J segment 5 bases; nucleotides outside the gene matches: 14. Per germline, CDR1 SGDLS and CDR2 YYNGEE. The CDR3 reads CASSLSTSGQGVTGELFF. For the CDR3, the DNA is TGTGCCAGCAGCTTAAGTACCTCCGGACAGGGGGTTACCGGGGAGCTGTTTTTT.

The rearrangement uses TRBV5-1 and TRBJ2-3; the match to TRBD2 covers 7 bases. The CDR3 has 14 residues. V was clipped by 4 bases and J by 6 bases; unmatched bases: 8. Germline assignment: CDR1 SGHRS and CDR2 YFSETQ. CDR3: CASSLSGQVDTQYF. CDR3 in DNA: TGCGCCAGCAGCCTTAGCGGGCAGGTCGATACGCAGTATTTT.

This clone was seen once. V and J are TRBV7-9 and TRBJ2-2, with D possibly matching TRBD2 (6 bases). The ends were cut back, 1 base at V and 5 bases at J, with 17 bases in the middle. Germline-derived CDR1 and CDR2 are SEHNR and FQNEAQ (reference sequence). This CDR3 spans 17 amino acids. The chain's CDR3 is CASSLGWSGAGTGELFF. The CDR3 DNA follows: TGTGCCAGCAGCTTAGGATGGTCGGGAGCAGGAACCGGGGAGCTGTTTTTT.

This sequence joins TRBV6-5 and TRBJ2-2, with D maybe TRBD2 (7 bases). This CDR3 region has 15 residues. Germline lookup yields CDR1 MNHEY and CDR2 SVGAGI. V dropped 6 bases and J dropped 7 bases, with 18 bases sitting between them. The CDR3 protein is CASRPAGGRIGELFF. CDR3 nucleotides: TGTGCCAGCAGACCCGCCGGGGGGCGAATCGGGGAGCTGTTTTTT.

The chain links TRBV9 to TRBJ1-1; TRBD1 agrees at 10 bases. Germline values: CDR1 SGDLS, CDR2 YYNGEE. After removal of 3 bases from V and 0 bases from J, the junction contained 8 bases not matched to a gene. This CDR3 comprises 17 residues. CDR3 sequence (DNA): TGTGCCAGCAGCGACGGACAGGGGGGGCATTTGAACACTGAAGCTTTCTTT. The encoded protein is CASSDGQGGHLNTEAFF.

The genes are TRBV5-1 and TRBJ2-7; 7 nucleotides line up with TRBD1. The CDR3 is 12 amino acids. Germline CDR1 SGHRS, CDR2 YFSETQ. Trimming removed 7 bases from V and 0 bases from J; junction bases left unmatched: 1. The CDR3 DNA reads TGCGCCAGCGGGGACAGCTCCTACGAGCAGTACTTC. As protein: CASGDSSYEQYF.

The chain links TRBV2 to TRBJ1-1; D is uncertain. Germline assignment: CDR1 SNHLY and CDR2 FYNNEI. Trimming took 2 bases from V and 8 from J, leaving 12 bases between them. The CDR3 covers 13 residues. CDR3 DNA: TGTGCCAGCAGTGAAAACAGTCGAAGCGAAGCTTTCTTT. Translated, it gives CASSENSRSEAFF.

The chain employs TRBV3-1 (or the pseudogene TRBV3-2) and TRBJ1-2, with 9 nucleotides matching TRBD1. V gave up 4 bases and J gave up 7 bases; unmatched junction bases: 7. This CDR3 contains 14 residues. Looked up from germline, CDR1 is LGHDT and CDR2 is YNNKEL (reference sequence). CDR3 nucleotides: TGTGCCAGCAGCCCCTGGGACAGGGAGACTGGCTACACCTTC. Amino acid sequence: CASSPWDRETGYTF.

This chain joins TRBV28 and TRBJ2-1; 7 bases align to TRBD1. This CDR3 has 15 residues. Trimming removed 4 bases from V and 6 bases from J; junction bases left unmatched: 9. CDR1 is MDHEN and CDR2 is SYDVKM in the germline V gene. The CDR3 DNA is TGTGCCAGCAGTTCCCGGGACAGCAGCTTCAATGAGCAGTTCTTC. Protein product: CASSSRDSSFNEQFF.

This chain connects TRBV2 to TRBJ1-2; D may be TRBD1 (6 bases). The CDR3 is made up of 15 amino acids. Per germline, CDR1 SNHLY and CDR2 FYNNEI. Trimming removed 0 bases from V and 2 bases from J, with 10 bases in between. The CDR3 DNA reads TGTGCCAGCAGTGAAGCGCTTAGGGGGAACTATGGCTACACCTTC. This encodes CASSEALRGNYGYTF.

The chain links TRBV5-6 to TRBJ2-7, with 7 bases fitting TRBD2. CDR3 size: 15 residues. The trim removed 4 bases at V and 2 bases at J, leaving 9 bases unmatched. CDR1 and CDR2 (germline): SGHDT, YYEEEE. The CDR3 is CASSLWEGRPYEQYF. CDR3 sequence (DNA): TGTGCCAGCAGCCTCTGGGAGGGGCGGCCCTACGAGCAGTACTTC.

This clone has a handful of counts. V and J are TRBV7-9 and TRBJ2-3; D possibly corresponds to TRBD1 (6 bases). V gave up 5 bases and J gave up 2 bases, with 14 bases separating them. The CDR3 runs to 15 residues. Germline V gene lookup returns CDR1 SEHNR and CDR2 FQNEAQ (reference sequence). The CDR3 here is CASSPGAGHTDTQYF. DNA for the CDR3: TGTGCCAGCAGCCCAGGGGCTGGACACACAGATACGCAGTATTTT. Drawing the rest from reference TRBV7-9 and TRBJ2-3, the complete variable domain is DTGVSQNPRHKITKRGQNVTFRCDPISEHNRLYWYRQTLGQGPEFLTYFQNEAQLEKSRLLSDRFSAERPKGSFSTLEIQRTEQGDSAMYLCASSPGAGHTDTQYFGPGTRLTVL.

The chain is built from TRBV7-3 and TRBJ1-1; 7 bases map to TRBD1. The V gene end was trimmed by 3 bases and the J gene end by 3 bases; junction bases not matched to a gene: 4. Per germline, CDR1 SGHTA and CDR2 FQGTGA. The CDR3 sequence is 14 residues long. The CDR3 loop is CASSFQGDDTEAFF. CDR3 bases: TGTGCCAGCAGCTTCCAGGGGGATGACACTGAAGCTTTCTTT.

This clone was recorded once. The chain uses TRBV5-4 and TRBJ1-6; D ambiguous. V lost 0 bases, J lost 9 bases, and 7 bases lay in between. The germline gives CDR1 SGHNT, CDR2 YYREEE (reference sequence). The CDR3 is 13 residues long. The CDR3 DNA reads as TGTGCCAGCAGCTTGGACAGATCTTCACCCCTCCACTTT. It translates to CASSLDRSSPLHF.

J is TRBJ1-4 and V is TRBV6-1; TRBD1 aligns across 8 bases. The CDR3 has 14 amino acids. V dropped 0 bases and J dropped 8; count of bases not matched to a gene: 2. The V gene's germline CDR1 is MNHNS and CDR2 SASEGT. CDR3 nucleotides: TGTGCCAGCAGTGAAGCGAGACAGGGGGAAAAACTGTTTTTT. Protein sequence: CASSEARQGEKLFF.

J is TRBJ1-2 and V is TRBV2; a weak D match, TRBD1 (5 bases). Trimming cost V 3 bases and J 5 bases, with 22 bases left between them. Per germline, CDR1 SNHLY and CDR2 FYNNEI. The CDR3 contains 17 residues. The CDR3 DNA reads TGTGCCAGCAGTGAGCGGGACCCTTCCGGGGCTCCTTATGGCTACACCTTC. It encodes CASSERDPSGAPYGYTF.

This sequence joins TRBV14 and TRBJ2-7, with TRBD1 matching 8 bases. Trimming took 2 bases from V and 1 from J; bases not matched to a gene: 7. CDR3 length equals 16 residues. Germline V gene sequence: CDR1 SGHDN, CDR2 FVKESK. The CDR3: CASSQRTGPRSYEQYF. CDR3 nucleotides: TGTGCCAGCAGCCAACGGACAGGGCCTAGATCCTACGAGCAGTACTTC.

V is TRBV11-2 and J is TRBJ2-2; D might be TRBD2 (6 bases). This CDR3 comprises 14 residues. V dropped 5 bases and J dropped 3 bases, with 10 bases sitting between them. Per the germline V gene, CDR1 is SGHAT and CDR2 is FQNNGV. In nucleotides, the CDR3 is TGTGCCAGCAGCCCTTGGGGGGACACCGGGGAGCTGTTTTTT. Residues: CASSPWGDTGELFF.

The J gene is TRBJ2-7, the V gene TRBV3-1 (or the pseudogene TRBV3-2); possible D gene TRBD2, 6 bases. Trimming took 4 bases from V and 2 from J, leaving 12 bases between them. The CDR3 contains 14 residues. Germline assignment: CDR1 LGHDT and CDR2 YNNKEL (reference sequence). Here the CDR3 reads CASSPAGPTYEQYF. In DNA form, the CDR3 reads TGTGCCAGCAGCCCTGCGGGACCTACCTACGAGCAGTACTTC.

The V call is TRBV24-1, the J call TRBJ2-1; possibly TRBD2 for D (6 bases). Deletions cut 4 bases from V and 2 bases from J, with 8 bases between. This CDR3 has 14 amino acids. CDR1 is KGHDR, CDR2 SFDVKD, per germline. CDR3 bases: TGTGCCACCAGTGACCGACTAGCCTACAATGAGCAGTTCTTC. This codes for CATSDRLAYNEQFF.

This clone has more than one count but fewer than ten. The V and J genes are TRBV28 and TRBJ2-3; maybe TRBD1 (5 bases). The CDR3 contains 13 residues. Deletions cut 6 bases from V and 4 bases from J, with 11 bases between. CDR1 is MDHEN, CDR2 SYDVKM, per germline. The CDR3 DNA follows: TGTGCCAGCAGGAGAAGGGGCGCAGATACGCAGTATTTT. Protein: CASRRRGADTQYF.

The chain couples TRBV7-3 to TRBJ2-1; TRBD1 matches at 8 bases. From germline, CDR1 is SGHTA and CDR2 FQGTGA. The CDR3 contains 15 residues. V was clipped by 5 bases and J by 8 bases; unmatched bases: 11. The CDR3 DNA reads as TGTGCCAGCAGCCCAGGGGGCGGGCCTTACGATGAGCAGTTCTTC. As protein: CASSPGGGPYDEQFF.

V gene TRBV10-3 combines with J gene TRBJ1-2; D ambiguous. The CDR3 covers 13 residues. Trimming shortened V by 7 bases and J by 2 bases, and 11 bases separated the two germline ends. Germline CDR1 and CDR2: ENHRY and SYGVKD. The CDR3 reads CAITAGINYGYTF. The CDR3 region has the DNA TGTGCCATCACAGCAGGCATAAACTATGGCTACACCTTC.

The rearrangement joins TRBV4-3 to TRBJ2-6; D gene ambiguous. Germline assignment: CDR1 LGHNA and CDR2 YSLEER. This CDR3 is 17 amino acids long. Trimming removed 0 bases from V and 2 bases from J, with 11 bases in between. CDR3 DNA: TGCGCCAGCAGCCAAGATCAAATCGCGACTGGGGCCAACGTCCTGACTTTC. The encoded protein is CASSQDQIATGANVLTF.